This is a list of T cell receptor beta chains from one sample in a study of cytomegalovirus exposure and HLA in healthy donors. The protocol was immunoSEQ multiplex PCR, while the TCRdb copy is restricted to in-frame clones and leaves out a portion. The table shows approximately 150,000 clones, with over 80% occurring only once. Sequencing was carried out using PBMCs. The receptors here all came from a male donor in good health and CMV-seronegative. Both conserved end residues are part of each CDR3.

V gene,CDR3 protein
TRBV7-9,CASSKGTGDQPQHF
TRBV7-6,CASSSSTGNTEAFF
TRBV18,CASSPTENGYTF
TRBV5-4,CASSLVGARETQYF
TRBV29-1,CSVGDYEQYF
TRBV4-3,CASSQDAGISGYTF
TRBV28,CASRASGISYEQYF
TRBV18,CASSPGSGGNSPLHF
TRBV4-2,CASSESGPTGFYGYTF
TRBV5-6,CASTPQGIYYGYTF
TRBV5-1,CASSQSGGQTYEQYF
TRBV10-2,CASRGGAGSNTEAFF
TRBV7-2,CASTPRQDHNSPLHF
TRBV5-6,CASSTGTHSNQPQHF
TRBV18,CASSPGLAGGRNEQFF
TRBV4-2,CASSQSVGTVDQPQHF
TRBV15,CATKGDYRGSSGEKLFF
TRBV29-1,CSVRRGLNQPQHF
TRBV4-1,CASSQEGGGAGGDYGYTF
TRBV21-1,CASSKVAGPGDEQYF
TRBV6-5,CASSYGERGTQYF
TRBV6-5,CASRSDSSPYGYTF
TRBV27,CASSRVTSGSSYEQYF